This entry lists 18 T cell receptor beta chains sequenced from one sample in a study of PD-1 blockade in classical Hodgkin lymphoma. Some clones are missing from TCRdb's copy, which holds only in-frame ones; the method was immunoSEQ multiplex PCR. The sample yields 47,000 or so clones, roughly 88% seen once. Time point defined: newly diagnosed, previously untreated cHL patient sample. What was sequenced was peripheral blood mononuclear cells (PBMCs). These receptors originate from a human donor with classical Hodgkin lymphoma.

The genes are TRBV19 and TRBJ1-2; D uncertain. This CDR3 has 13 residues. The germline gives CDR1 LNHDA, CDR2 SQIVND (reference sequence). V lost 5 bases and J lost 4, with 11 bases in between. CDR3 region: CASSVQASYGYTF. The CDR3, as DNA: TGTGCCAGTAGTGTCCAGGCCTCCTATGGCTACACCTTC.

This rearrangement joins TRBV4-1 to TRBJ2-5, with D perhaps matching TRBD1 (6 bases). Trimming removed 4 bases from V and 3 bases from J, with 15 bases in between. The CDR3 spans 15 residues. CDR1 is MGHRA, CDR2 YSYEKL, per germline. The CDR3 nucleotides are TGCGCCAGCAGCCCAACCGCCGGGACAAAAGAGACCCAGTACTTC. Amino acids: CASSPTAGTKETQYF.

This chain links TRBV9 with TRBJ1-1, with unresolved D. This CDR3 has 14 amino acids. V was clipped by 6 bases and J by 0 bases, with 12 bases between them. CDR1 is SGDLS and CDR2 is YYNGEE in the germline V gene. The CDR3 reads CASTPPGMNTEAFF. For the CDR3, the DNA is TGTGCCAGCACCCCTCCGGGAATGAACACTGAAGCTTTCTTT.

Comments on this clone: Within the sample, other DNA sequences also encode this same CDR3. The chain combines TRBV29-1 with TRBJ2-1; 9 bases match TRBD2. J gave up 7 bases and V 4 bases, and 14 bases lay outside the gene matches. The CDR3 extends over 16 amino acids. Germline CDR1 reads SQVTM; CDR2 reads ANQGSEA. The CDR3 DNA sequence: TGCAGCGTTGCGAGGCAGCCGGGACTAGCAGGTAATGAGCAGTTCTTC. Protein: CSVARQPGLAGNEQFF.

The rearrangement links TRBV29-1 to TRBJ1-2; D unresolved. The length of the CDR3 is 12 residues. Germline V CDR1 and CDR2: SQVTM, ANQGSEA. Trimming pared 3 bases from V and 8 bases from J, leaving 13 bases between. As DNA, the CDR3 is TGCAGCGTTGAGTTAGGGATAAAGGGCTACACCTTC. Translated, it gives CSVELGIKGYTF.

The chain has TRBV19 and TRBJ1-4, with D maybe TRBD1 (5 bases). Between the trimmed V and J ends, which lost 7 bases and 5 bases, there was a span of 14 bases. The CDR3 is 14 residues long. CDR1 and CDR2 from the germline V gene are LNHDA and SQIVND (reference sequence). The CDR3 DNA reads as TGTGCCAGTAAGAAGGGGCAGAAAAATGAAAAACTGTTTTTT. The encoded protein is CASKKGQKNEKLFF. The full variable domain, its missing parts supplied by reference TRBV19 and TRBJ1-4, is DGGITQSPKYLFRKEGQNVTLSCEQNLNHDAMYWYRQDPGQGLRLIYYSQIVNDFQKGDIAEGYSVSREKKESFPLTVTSAQKNPTAFYLCASKKGQKNEKLFFGSGTQLSVL.

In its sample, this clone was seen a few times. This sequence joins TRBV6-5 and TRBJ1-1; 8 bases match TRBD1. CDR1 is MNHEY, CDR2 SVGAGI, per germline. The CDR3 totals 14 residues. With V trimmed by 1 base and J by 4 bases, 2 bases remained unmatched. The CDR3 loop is CASSYLQGATEAFF. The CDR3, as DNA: TGTGCCAGCAGTTACTTGCAGGGGGCCACTGAAGCTTTCTTT.

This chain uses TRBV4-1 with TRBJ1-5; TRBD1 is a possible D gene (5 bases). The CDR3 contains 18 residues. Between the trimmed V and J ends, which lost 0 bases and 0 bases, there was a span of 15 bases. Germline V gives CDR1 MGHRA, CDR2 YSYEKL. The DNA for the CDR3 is TGCGCCAGCAGCCAAGATCCCCCCGGCAGGGATAGCAATCAGCCCCAGCATTTT. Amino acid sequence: CASSQDPPGRDSNQPQHF.

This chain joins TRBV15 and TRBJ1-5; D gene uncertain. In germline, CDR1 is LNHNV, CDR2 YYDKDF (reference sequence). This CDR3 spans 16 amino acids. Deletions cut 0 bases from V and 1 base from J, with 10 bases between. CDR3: CATSRDRATSNQPQHF. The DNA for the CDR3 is TGTGCCACCAGCAGAGATCGGGCCACCAGCAATCAGCCCCAGCATTTT.

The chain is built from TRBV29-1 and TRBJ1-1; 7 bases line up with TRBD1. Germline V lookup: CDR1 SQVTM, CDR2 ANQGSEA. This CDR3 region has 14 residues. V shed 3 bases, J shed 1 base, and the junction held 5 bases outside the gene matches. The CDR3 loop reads CSVDVNRGNTEAFF. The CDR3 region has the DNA TGCAGCGTTGACGTAAACAGGGGGAACACTGAAGCTTTCTTT. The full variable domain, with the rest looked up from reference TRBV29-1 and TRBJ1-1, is SAVISQKPSRDICQRGTSLTIQCQVDSQVTMMFWYRQQPGQSLTLIATANQGSEATYESGFVIDKFPISRPNLTFSTLTVSNMSPEDSSIYLCSVDVNRGNTEAFFGQGTRLTVV.

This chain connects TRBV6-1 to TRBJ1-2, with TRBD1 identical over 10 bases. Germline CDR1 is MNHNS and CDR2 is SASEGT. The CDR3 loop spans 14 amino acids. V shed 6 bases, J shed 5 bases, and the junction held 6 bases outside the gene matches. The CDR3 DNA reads TGTGCCAGCAGGGCAGCGGGACAGGGGTATGGCTACACCTTC. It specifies CASRAAGQGYGYTF.

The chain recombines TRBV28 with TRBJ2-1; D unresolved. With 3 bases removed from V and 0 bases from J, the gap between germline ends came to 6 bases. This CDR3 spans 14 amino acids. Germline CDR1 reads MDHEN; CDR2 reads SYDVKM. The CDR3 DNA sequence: TGTGCCAGCAGTTTGACGAGCTCCTACAATGAGCAGTTCTTC. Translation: CASSLTSSYNEQFF.

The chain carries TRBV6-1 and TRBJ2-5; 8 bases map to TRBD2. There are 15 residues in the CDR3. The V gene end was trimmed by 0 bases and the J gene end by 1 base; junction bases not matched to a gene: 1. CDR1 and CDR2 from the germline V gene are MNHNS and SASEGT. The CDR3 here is CASSEASGTQETQYF. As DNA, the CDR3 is TGTGCCAGCAGTGAAGCTAGCGGGACCCAAGAGACCCAGTACTTC.

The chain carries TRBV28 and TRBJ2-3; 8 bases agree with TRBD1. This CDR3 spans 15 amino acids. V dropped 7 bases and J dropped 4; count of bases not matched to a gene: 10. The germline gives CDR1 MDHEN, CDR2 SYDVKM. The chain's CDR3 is CASTLPQGAADTQYF. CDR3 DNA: TGTGCCAGCACCCTTCCGCAGGGGGCCGCAGATACGCAGTATTTT.

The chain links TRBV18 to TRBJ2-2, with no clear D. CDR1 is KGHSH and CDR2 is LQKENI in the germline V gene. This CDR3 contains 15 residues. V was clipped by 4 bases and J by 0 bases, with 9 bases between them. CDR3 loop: CASSLPITNTGELFF. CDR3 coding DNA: TGTGCCAGCTCACTCCCGATTACGAACACCGGGGAGCTGTTTTTT.

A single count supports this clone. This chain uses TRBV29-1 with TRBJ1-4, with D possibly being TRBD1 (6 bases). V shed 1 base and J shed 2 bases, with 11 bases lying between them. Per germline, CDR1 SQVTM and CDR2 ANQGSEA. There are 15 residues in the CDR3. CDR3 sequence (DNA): TGCAGCGTTGAAGGGGTGGGGGCCACTAATGAAAAACTGTTTTTT. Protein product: CSVEGVGATNEKLFF.

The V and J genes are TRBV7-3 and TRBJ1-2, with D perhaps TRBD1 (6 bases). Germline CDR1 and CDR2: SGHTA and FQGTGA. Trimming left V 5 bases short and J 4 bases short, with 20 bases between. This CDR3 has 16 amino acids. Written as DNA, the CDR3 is TGTGCCAGCAGCCCATCCCCGGGGGCCGGGGCCTATGGCTACACCTTC. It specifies CASSPSPGAGAYGYTF.

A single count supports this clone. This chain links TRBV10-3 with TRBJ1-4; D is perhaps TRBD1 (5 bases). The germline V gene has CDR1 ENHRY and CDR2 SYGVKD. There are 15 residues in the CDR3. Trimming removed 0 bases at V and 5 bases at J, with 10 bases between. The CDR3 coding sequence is TGTGCCATCAGTGAGTCCGGGGGAGGGAATGAAAAACTGTTTTTT. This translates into CAISESGGGNEKLFF.